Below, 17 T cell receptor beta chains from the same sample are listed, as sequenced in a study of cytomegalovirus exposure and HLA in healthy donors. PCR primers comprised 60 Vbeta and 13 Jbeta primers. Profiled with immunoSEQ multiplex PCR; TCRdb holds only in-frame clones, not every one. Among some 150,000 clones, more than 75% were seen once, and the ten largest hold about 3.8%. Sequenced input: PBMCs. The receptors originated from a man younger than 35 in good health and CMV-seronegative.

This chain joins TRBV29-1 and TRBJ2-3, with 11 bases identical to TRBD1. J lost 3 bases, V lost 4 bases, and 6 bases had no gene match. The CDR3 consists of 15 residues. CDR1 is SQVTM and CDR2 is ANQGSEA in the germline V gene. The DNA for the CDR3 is TGCAGCGTTGTTAAGGGACAGGGGGAGACAGATACGCAGTATTTT. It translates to CSVVKGQGETDTQYF.

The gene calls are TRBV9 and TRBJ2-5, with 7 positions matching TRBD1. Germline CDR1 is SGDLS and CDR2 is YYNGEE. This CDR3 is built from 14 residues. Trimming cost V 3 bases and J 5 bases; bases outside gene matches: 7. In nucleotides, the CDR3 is TGTGCCAGCAGCGCCACGACAGGGTTCGAGACCCAGTACTTC. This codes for CASSATTGFETQYF. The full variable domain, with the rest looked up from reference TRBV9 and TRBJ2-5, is DSGVTQTPKHLITATGQRVTLRCSPRSGDLSVYWYQQSLDQGLQFLIQYYNGEERAKGNILERFSAQQFPDLHSELNLSSLELGDSALYFCASSATTGFETQYFGPGTRLLVL.

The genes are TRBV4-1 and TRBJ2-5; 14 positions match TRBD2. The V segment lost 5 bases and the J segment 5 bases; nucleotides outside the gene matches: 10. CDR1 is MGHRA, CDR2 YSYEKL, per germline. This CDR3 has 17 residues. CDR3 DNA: TGCGCCAGCAGCGGGACTAGCGGGGGCCCCTTCGTGGAGACCCAGTACTTC. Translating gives CASSGTSGGPFVETQYF.

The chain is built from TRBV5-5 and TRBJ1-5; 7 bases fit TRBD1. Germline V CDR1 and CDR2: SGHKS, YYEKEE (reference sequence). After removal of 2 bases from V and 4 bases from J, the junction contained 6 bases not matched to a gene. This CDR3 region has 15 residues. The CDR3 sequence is CASSFSTGFNQPQHF. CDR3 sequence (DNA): TGTGCCAGCAGCTTTTCGACAGGGTTTAATCAGCCCCAGCATTTT.

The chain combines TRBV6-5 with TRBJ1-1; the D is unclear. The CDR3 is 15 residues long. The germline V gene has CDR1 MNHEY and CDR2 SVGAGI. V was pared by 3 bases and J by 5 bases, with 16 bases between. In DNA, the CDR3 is TGTGCCAGCAGTTATAGTTGGGGAGGGAGGACTGAAGCTTTCTTT. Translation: CASSYSWGGRTEAFF.

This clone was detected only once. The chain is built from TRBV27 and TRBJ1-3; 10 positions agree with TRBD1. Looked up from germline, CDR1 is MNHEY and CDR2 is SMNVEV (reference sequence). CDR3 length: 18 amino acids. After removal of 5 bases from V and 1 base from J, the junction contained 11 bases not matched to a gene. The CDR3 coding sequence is TGTGCCAGCAGTCCACGACAGGGGGCGCGAGGATCTGGAAACACCATATATTTT. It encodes CASSPRQGARGSGNTIYF.

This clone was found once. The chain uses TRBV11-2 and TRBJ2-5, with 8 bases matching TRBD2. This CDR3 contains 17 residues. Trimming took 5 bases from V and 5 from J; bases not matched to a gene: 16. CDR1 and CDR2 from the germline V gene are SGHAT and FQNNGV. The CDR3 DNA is TGTGCCAGCAGCCTCCCCGCGGGGGGAGGGAACTACGAGACCCAGTACTTC. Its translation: CASSLPAGGGNYETQYF.

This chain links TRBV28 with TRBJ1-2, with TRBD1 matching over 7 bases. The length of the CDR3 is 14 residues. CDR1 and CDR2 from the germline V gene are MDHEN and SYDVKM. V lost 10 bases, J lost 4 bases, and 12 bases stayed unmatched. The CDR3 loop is CATLPGQIFYGYTF. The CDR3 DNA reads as TGTGCCACCCTCCCGGGACAGATATTCTATGGCTACACCTTC.

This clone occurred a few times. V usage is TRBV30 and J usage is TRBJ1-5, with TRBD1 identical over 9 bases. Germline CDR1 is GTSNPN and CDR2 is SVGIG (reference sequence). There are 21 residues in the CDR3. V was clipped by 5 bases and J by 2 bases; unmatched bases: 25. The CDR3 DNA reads TGTGCCTGGCCACACCCTCCCCGGGACAGGGATATTATTTGCGGCAATCAGCCCCAGCATTTT. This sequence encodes CAWPHPPRDRDIICGNQPQHF. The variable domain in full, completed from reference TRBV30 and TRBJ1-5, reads SQTIHQWPATLVQPVGSPLSLECTVEGTSNPNLYWYRQAAGRGLQLLFYSVGIGQISSEVPQNLSASRPQDRQFILSSKKLLLSDSGFYLCAWPHPPRDRDIICGNQPQHFGDGTRLSIL.

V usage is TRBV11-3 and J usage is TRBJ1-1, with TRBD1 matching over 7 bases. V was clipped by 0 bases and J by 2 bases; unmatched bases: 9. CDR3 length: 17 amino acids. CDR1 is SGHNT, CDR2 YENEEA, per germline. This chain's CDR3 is CASSLDILGQENTEAFF. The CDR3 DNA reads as TGTGCCAGCAGCTTAGATATTCTAGGACAGGAAAACACTGAAGCTTTCTTT.

The CDR3 nucleotides read TGTGCCAGCAGCTGGGGACAGAATAATTCACCCCTCCACTTT. Translated: CASSWGQNNSPLHF. The chain combines TRBV11-2 with TRBJ1-6; 7 bases match TRBD1. CDR3 length equals 14 residues. Looked up from germline, CDR1 is SGHAT and CDR2 is FQNNGV. Trimming cost V 4 bases and J 5 bases; bases outside gene matches: 2.

The CDR3 reads CASSETGSAYEQYF. In DNA, the CDR3 is TGTGCCAGCAGTGAGACAGGGTCGGCCTACGAGCAGTACTTC. The rearrangement links TRBV25-1 to TRBJ2-5, with TRBD1 identical over 7 bases. The J call may be in error: the DNA end matches TRBJ2-7 better. This CDR3 has 14 residues. Germline CDR1 MGHDK, CDR2 SYGVNS.

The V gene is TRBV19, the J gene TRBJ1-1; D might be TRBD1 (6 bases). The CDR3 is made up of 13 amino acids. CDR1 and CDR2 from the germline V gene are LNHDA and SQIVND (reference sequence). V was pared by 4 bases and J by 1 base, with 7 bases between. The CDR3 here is CASSKGQNTEAFF. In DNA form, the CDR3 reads TGTGCCAGTAGTAAGGGACAGAACACTGAAGCTTTCTTT.

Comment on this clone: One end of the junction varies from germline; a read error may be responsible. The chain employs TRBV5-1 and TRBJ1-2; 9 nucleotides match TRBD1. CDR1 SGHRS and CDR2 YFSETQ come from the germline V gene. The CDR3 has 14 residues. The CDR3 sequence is CASSSTGGNDGYPF. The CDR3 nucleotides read TGCGCCAGCAGCTCTACAGGGGGCAACGATGGCTACCCCTTC. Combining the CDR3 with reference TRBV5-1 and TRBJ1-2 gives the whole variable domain KAGVTQTPRYLIKTRGQQVTLSCSPISGHRSVSWYQQTPGQGLQFLFEYFSETQRNKGNFPGRFSGRQFSNSRSEMNVSTLELGDSALYLCASSSTGGNDGYPFGSGTRLTVV.

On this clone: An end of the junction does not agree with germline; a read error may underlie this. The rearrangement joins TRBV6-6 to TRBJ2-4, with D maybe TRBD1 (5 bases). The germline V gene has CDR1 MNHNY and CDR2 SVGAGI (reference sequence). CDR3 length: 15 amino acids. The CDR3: CASSTQGLAKNIQHF. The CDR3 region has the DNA TGTGCCAGCAGTACTCAGGGCTTAGCCAAAAACATTCAGCACTTC.

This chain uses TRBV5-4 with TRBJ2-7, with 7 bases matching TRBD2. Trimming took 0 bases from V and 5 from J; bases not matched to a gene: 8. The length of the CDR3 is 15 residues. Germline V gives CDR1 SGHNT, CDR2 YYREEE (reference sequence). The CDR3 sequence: CASSLGREIFNEQYF. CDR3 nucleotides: TGTGCCAGCAGCTTGGGGCGGGAGATCTTTAACGAGCAGTACTTC.

The CDR3, as DNA: TGTGCCAGCAGCTTAGTTTCAGGGGGTGGTAATGAGCAGTTCTTC. Residues: CASSLVSGGGNEQFF. This sequence joins TRBV11-3 and TRBJ2-1, with TRBD1 matching over 7 bases. The CDR3 is 15 residues long. Trimming took 1 base from V and 7 from J; bases not matched to a gene: 7. The germline gives CDR1 SGHNT, CDR2 YENEEA.